These T cell receptor beta chains were read from a single sample in a study of naive and memory T cell subsets. TCRdb independently ran MiXCR on the UMI-ligation and nested PCR reads; one entry per CDR3 protein. The table records approximately 21,000 distinct CDR3 sequences, approximately 6% of them present only once. The source was skin, collected from a tuberculin skin test site. The source is an adult in good health. CDR3s include the opening cysteine and the closing phenylalanine or tryptophan. D genes are given only for firm matches. Where a row states a size, it is once, few, many or the class of an expanded clone; other rows omit it.

TRBV4-3	TRBD2	TRBJ2-2	.	CASSHTSGGIGELFF	TGCGCCAGCAGCCATACTAGCGGGGGGATCGGGGAGCTGTTTTTT
TRBV27	.	TRBJ2-1	many	CASSLGSEQFF	TGTGCCAGCAGTTTAGGGAGTGAGCAGTTCTTC
TRBV5-1	.	TRBJ2-7	few	CASSTGLPGDEQYF	TGCGCCAGCAGCACGGGACTCCCCGGAGACGAGCAGTACTTC
TRBV4-3	.	TRBJ1-1	.	CASSQGPSVMSDTEAFF	TGCGCCAGCAGCCAAGGCCCCAGCGTCATGAGCGACACTGAAGCTTTCTTT
TRBV11-1	.	TRBJ2-1	many	CASSFLTGSMEYNEQFF	TGTGCCAGCAGCTTTCTAACGGGATCGATGGAGTACAATGAGCAGTTCTTC
TRBV6-2/TRBV6-3	TRBD2	TRBJ2-2	many	CASSYSPSSSGRFTGELFF	TGTGCCAGCAGTTACTCGCCCTCCTCTAGCGGGAGGTTCACCGGGGAGCTGTTTTTT
TRBV28	TRBD1	TRBJ2-6	many	CASSPLTGYVNVLTF	TGTGCCAGCAGCCCCTTGACAGGGTATGTCAACGTCCTGACTTTC
TRBV5-1	.	TRBJ2-3	few	CASSLFGRGGTDTQYF	TGCGCCAGCAGCTTGTTCGGCAGGGGAGGTACAGATACGCAGTATTTT
TRBV14	.	TRBJ1-2	.	CASSRGTHYGYTF	TGTGCCAGCAGCCGAGGGACACATTATGGCTACACCTTC
TRBV30	.	TRBJ1-6	.	CAWSVQGLILHF	TGTGCCTGGAGTGTACAGGGACTAATCCTCCACTTT
TRBV7-2	.	TRBJ2-7	medium-sized	CASSPAGFGQYF	TGTGCCAGCAGCCCTGCCGGCTTCGGGCAGTACTTC
TRBV29-1	TRBD1	TRBJ1-2	.	CSVQGTALNYGYTF	TGCAGCGTTCAGGGGACAGCCTTGAACTATGGCTACACCTTC
TRBV20-1	.	TRBJ2-7	.	CSARVPATGYEQYF	TGCAGTGCTAGAGTACCCGCCACGGGGTACGAGCAGTACTTC
TRBV7-9	.	TRBJ1-4	.	CASSLGLLTGNEKLFF	TGTGCCAGCAGCTTGGGACTGTTGACCGGGAATGAAAAACTGTTTTTT
TRBV27	.	TRBJ2-7	medium-sized	CASRPTNRFGEQYF	TGTGCCAGCAGGCCAACTAATCGGTTTGGCGAGCAGTACTTC
TRBV25-1	TRBD1	TRBJ2-3	.	CASSAHRGRSSTDTQYF	TGTGCCAGCAGTGCCCACAGGGGTAGGTCGAGCACAGATACGCAGTATTTT
TRBV7-9	.	TRBJ2-1	once	CASTTPGAEQFF	TGTGCCAGCACCACCCCCGGAGCTGAGCAGTTCTTC
TRBV21-1	.	TRBJ2-7	many	CASSPESRHEQYF	TGTGCCAGCAGCCCAGAAAGTAGGCACGAGCAGTACTTC
TRBV23-1	.	TRBJ2-1	many	CASSLSGWPNEQFF	TGCGCCAGCAGTCTTAGCGGATGGCCCAATGAGCAGTTCTTC
TRBV20-1	TRBD1	TRBJ2-7	medium-sized	CSASAGTGTYEQYF	TGCAGTGCCAGCGCCGGGACAGGAACCTACGAGCAGTACTTC
TRBV28	TRBD1	TRBJ1-5	.	CASNPTGARNQPQHF	TGTGCCAGCAACCCAACAGGGGCGCGCAATCAGCCCCAGCATTTT
TRBV20-1	TRBD1	TRBJ2-7	many	CSASPGGDRGHEQYF	TGCAGTGCTAGCCCCGGAGGGGACAGGGGCCACGAGCAGTACTTC
TRBV3-1	TRBD1	TRBJ2-5	few	CASSLLPGTGGKETQYF	TGTGCCAGCAGCCTGCTGCCCGGGACAGGGGGTAAAGAGACCCAGTACTTC
TRBV7-2	.	TRBJ2-5	large	CASSPPVVKTQYF	TGTGCCAGCAGCCCCCCCGTCGTAAAGACCCAGTACTTC
TRBV28	TRBD2	TRBJ2-5	.	CATSPTSGNQETQYF	TGTGCCACCAGCCCGACTAGCGGGAACCAAGAGACCCAGTACTTC
TRBV18	.	TRBJ1-6	.	CASSPLHGTYNSPLHF	TGTGCCAGCTCACCACTGCATGGGACCTATAATTCACCCCTCCACTTT
TRBV11-2	.	TRBJ2-3	many	CASSLGTPSTDTQYF	TGTGCCAGCAGCCTCGGGACCCCAAGCACAGATACGCAGTATTTT
TRBV28	.	TRBJ2-4	many	CASSPLWGVEAKNIQYF	TGTGCCAGCAGTCCCCTATGGGGGGTAGAAGCCAAAAACATTCAGTACTTC
TRBV28	TRBD1	TRBJ1-3	.	CATRTLPTRTGYAGNTIYF	TGTGCCACTCGAACGCTGCCGACCAGGACAGGGTACGCTGGAAACACCATATATTTT
TRBV7-2	TRBD2	TRBJ2-1	medium-sized	CASSILTSGKNHEQFF	TGTGCCAGCAGCATCCTTACTAGCGGGAAAAACCATGAGCAGTTCTTC
TRBV27	.	TRBJ2-7	many	CASSLKLSYEQYF	TGTGCCAGCAGTTTAAAGCTCTCCTACGAGCAGTACTTC
TRBV29-1	.	TRBJ2-3	few	CSAKLATDTQYF	TGCAGCGCAAAACTAGCCACAGATACGCAGTATTTT
TRBV7-9	TRBD1	TRBJ2-7	many	CASSLFVGTGPSYEQYF	TGTGCCAGCAGCTTGTTTGTCGGGACAGGGCCTTCCTACGAGCAGTACTTC
TRBV20-1	.	TRBJ2-1	medium-sized	CSARAGRVNEQFF	TGCAGTGCTAGGGCGGGGCGGGTCAATGAGCAGTTCTTC
TRBV4-2	.	TRBJ2-7	few	CASSQGRRGYEQYF	TGTGCCAGCAGCCAAGGAAGGAGGGGGTACGAGCAGTACTTC
TRBV7-3	.	TRBJ1-2	many	CASSLSPNYGYTF	TGTGCCAGCAGCTTATCCCCTAACTATGGCTACACCTTC
TRBV4-3	.	TRBJ2-6	many	CASSPGLRGANVLTF	TGCGCCAGCAGCCCTGGGCTTCGGGGGGCCAACGTCCTGACTTTC
TRBV11-2	.	TRBJ2-7	many	CASSLGEQYF	TGTGCCAGCAGCTTAGGCGAGCAGTACTTC